A selection of T cell receptor beta chains follows, all from one sample in a study of tumor-infiltrating lymphocytes in primary liver carcinoma. TCRdb reprocessed the multiplex PCR reads via MiXCR and lists one record per CDR3 protein. Of around 88,000 distinct CDR3 sequences in the sample, approximately 68% are singletons; the top ten hold around 25%. Material for sequencing was tumor-adjacent normal liver tissue. The receptors were gathered from a man aged 35 to 55 with primary liver carcinoma and hepatitis B virus infection. CDR3s include the opening cysteine and the closing phenylalanine or tryptophan. D genes are given only for firm matches. Size tells how often a clone was seen (once, few, many) or the class of an expanded clone, and some rows leave it out.

D gene	V gene	clone size	J gene	CDR3 protein	CDR3 DNA
.	TRBV11-3	.	TRBJ2-4	CVSSLATWEETQAKNIQYF	TGTGTCAGCAGCTTAGCAACCTGGGAAGAGACTCAAGCCAAAAACATTCAGTACTTC
.	TRBV6-2/TRBV6-3	.	TRBJ1-2	CASNYPHPLRAYGYTF	TGTGCCAGCAATTACCCCCACCCCTTGAGGGCGTATGGCTACACCTTC
.	TRBV7-9	many	TRBJ1-6	CASSFINSPLHF	TGTGCCAGCAGCTTTATCAATTCACCCCTCCACTTT
TRBD1	TRBV18	.	TRBJ2-7	CASSPTGGYEQYF	TGTGCCAGCTCACCAACAGGGGGCTACGAGCAGTACTTC
.	TRBV11-2	.	TRBJ2-7	CASSLADSLYEQYF	TGTGCCAGCAGCTTAGCTGACAGCCTATACGAGCAATACTTC
TRBD2	TRBV6-5	many	TRBJ2-7	CASRRGLAGAGEQYF	TGTGCCAGCAGACGAGGACTAGCGGGAGCAGGGGAGCAGTACTTC
.	TRBV11-2	.	TRBJ2-7	CVSSWQGGLDYEQYF	TGTGTCAGCAGCTGGCAGGGGGGACTGGACTACGAGCAGTACTTC
TRBD1	TRBV28	.	TRBJ1-2	CASLTQGAYGYIF	TGTGCCAGCCTTACACAGGGGGCCTATGGCTACATCTTC
TRBD2	TRBV2	few	TRBJ2-1	CASSERTSGKDEQFF	TGTGCCAGCAGCGAAAGGACTAGCGGTAAGGATGAGCAGTTCTTC
.	TRBV6-6	.	TRBJ1-1	CVSSQNIEAFF	TGTGTCAGCAGTCAAAACATTGAAGCTTTCTTT
TRBD1	TRBV13	many	TRBJ1-1	CASSSGLTRGHNTEAFF	TGTGCCAGCAGCTCGGGACTAACTAGGGGGCATAACACTGAAGCTTTCTTT
.	TRBV6-1	many	TRBJ2-2	CASSEGQGLNTGELFF	TGTGCCAGCAGTGAAGGGCAGGGTTTGAACACCGGGGAGCTGTTTTTT
.	TRBV28	.	TRBJ2-3	CASSLWGKTQDTQYF	TGTGCCAGCAGTTTATGGGGCAAAACCCAAGATACGCAGTATTTT
.	TRBV11-2	.	TRBJ2-3	CASNSGTLEVGDTQYF	TGTGCCAGCAACTCGGGAACTTTGGAGGTTGGAGATACGCAGTACTTT
.	TRBV28	.	TRBJ2-6	CASSSSGANVLTF	TGTGCCAGCAGTTCGTCTGGGGCCAACGTCCTGACTTTC
TRBD1	TRBV6-1	.	TRBJ2-1	CASSEPDREGEQLF	TGTGCTAGCAGTGAACCCGACAGGGAAGGAGAGCAGCTCTTC
.	TRBV4-1	.	TRBJ2-7	CANSQDFRRTVPEQYF	TGCGCCAACAGCCAAGACTTCCGGCGGACAGTACCGGAACAATACTTC
TRBD2	TRBV11-2	.	TRBJ2-1	CASSRGTSACSYNEQFF	TGTGCCAGCAGCAGAGGGACTAGCGCGTGCTCCTACAATGAGCAGTTCTTC
TRBD2	TRBV11-2	once	TRBJ2-1	CVNSLDIGLAMGEQFF	TGTGTCAACAGCTTGGATATTGGACTAGCCATGGGTGAGCAGTTCTTC
.	TRBV6-5	.	TRBJ1-2	CGGSRGPCYGYTF	TGTGGCGGTTCACGAGGCCCCTGCTATGGCTACACCTTC
.	TRBV24-1	.	TRBJ1-2	CATSDRTANGYTF	TGTGCCACCAGTGATCGGACAGCGAATGGCTACACCTTC
.	TRBV5-5	many	TRBJ2-3	CASSLDRADTQYF	TGTGCCAGCAGCTTGGACAGGGCAGATACGCAGTATTTT
.	TRBV6-5	.	TRBJ2-7	CVSRVGYEQYF	TGTGTCAGCAGGGTTGGATACGAGCAGTACTTC
TRBD1	TRBV6-5	medium-sized	TRBJ2-7	CASSPSRDRVEQYF	TGTGCCAGCAGTCCATCCCGGGACAGGGTGGAGCAGTACTTC
.	TRBV12-3/TRBV12-4	.	TRBJ2-3	CVCSLADTQYF	TGTGTCTGCAGTTTAGCTGATACGCAGTATTTT
TRBD1	TRBV28	.	TRBJ1-1	CASSPSDRDLRAFF	TGTGCCAGCAGTCCGTCGGACAGGGACCTTAGAGCTTTCTTT
.	TRBV11-1	.	TRBJ2-1	CASSSMQMYNEQFF	TGTGCCAGCAGCTCTATGCAGATGTACAATGAGCAGTTCTTC
.	TRBV24-1	.	TRBJ2-1	CATSDLRGERFNEQFF	TGTGCCACCAGTGACCTTCGAGGAGAGAGGTTCAATGAGCAGTTCTTC
.	TRBV28	.	TRBJ2-7	CASSATGSYEQYF	TGTGCCAGCAGCGCCACAGGGAGCTACGAGCAGTACTTC
TRBD1	TRBV2	.	TRBJ1-4	CTRRTGGNEKLFF	TGTACCAGGAGGACAGGGGGCAACGAAAAACTGTTTTTT
.	TRBV14	.	TRBJ2-7	CASSREGSGYKQYF	TGTGCCAGCAGCCGAGAAGGGAGCGGCTACAAGCAGTACTTC
TRBD1	TRBV11-3	.	TRBJ2-3	CASSLGGQPSDTQYF	TGTGCCAGCAGCTTAGGGGGACAGCCCTCAGATACGCAATATTTT
TRBD1	TRBV6-5	many	TRBJ2-7	CATRRDRGHEQYF	TGTGCCACCCGCCGGGACAGGGGCCACGAGCAGTACTTC
.	TRBV11-2	.	TRBJ2-7	CASSLDFGTSSSYDQYF	TGTGCCAGCAGCTTAGATTTCGGGACATCCAGCTCCTACGATCAGTACTTC
.	TRBV6-5	.	TRBJ1-5	CASSPRIDSNDQPQHF	TGCGCCAGCAGCCCTCGGATAGACTCGAACGATCAGCCCCAGCATTTT
TRBD2	TRBV28	few	TRBJ2-7	CASSLSSTGTSRDEQYF	TGTGCCAGCAGTTTATCTTCCACCGGGACTAGCCGGGACGAGCAGTACTTC